A single sample is the source of the 27 T cell receptor beta chains below, sequenced in a study of radiation and T cells in renal cell carcinoma. Time point in this sample: baseline pretreatment blood. Treatment given: 15 Gy SBRT to primary tumor, nephrectomy 4 weeks later. Method: immunoSEQ multiplex PCR; TCRdb's copy keeps in-frame clones and lacks some. The sample lists approximately 150,000 clones; about 85% were seen once. Sequencing used blood, obtained from a patient whose treatment included radiotherapy and nephrectomy. These receptors all stem from a woman in her sixties or seventies with renal cell carcinoma.

This clone was counted a single time. The rearrangement uses TRBV4-3 and TRBJ2-5; 14 nucleotides match TRBD2. V lost 4 bases and J lost 2; bases outside the gene matches: 3. CDR1 and CDR2 from the germline V gene are LGHNA and YSLEER. This CDR3 contains 16 residues. The CDR3 loop reads CASSPRLAGGQETQYF. In DNA, the CDR3 is TGCGCCAGCAGCCCTAGACTAGCGGGGGGGCAAGAGACCCAGTACTTC.

The chain joins TRBV7-2 to TRBJ2-3; tentative D call: TRBD2 (7 bases). Trimming removed 3 bases from V and 0 bases from J, with 22 bases in between. This CDR3 is built from 19 residues. CDR1 and CDR2 from the germline V gene are SGHTA and FQGNSA. In DNA form, the CDR3 reads TGTGCCAGCAGCTTTAAAGGGACCCGGGGGGCTACTAGCACAGATACGCAGTATTTT. This translates into CASSFKGTRGATSTDTQYF.

V and J are TRBV30 and TRBJ1-5, with 11 bases that match TRBD1. The CDR3 spans 15 residues. Looked up from germline, CDR1 is GTSNPN and CDR2 is SVGIG (reference sequence). The ends lost 2 bases at V and 5 bases at J; junction bases unmatched: 5. CDR3 DNA sequence: TGTGCCTGGAGTAGGGGGACAGGGGGTTATCAGCCCCAGCATTTT. Translation: CAWSRGTGGYQPQHF.

The V and J genes are TRBV4-2 and TRBJ2-2; tentatively, D is TRBD1 (6 bases). The CDR3 sequence is 17 residues long. The germline gives CDR1 LGHNA, CDR2 YNFKEQ. The V end was cut by 4 bases, the J end by 3 bases, with 18 bases between. Written as DNA, the CDR3 is TGTGCCAGCAGCCCCGCCGGACGGGACACCTACACCGGGGAGCTGTTTTTT. Its protein product is CASSPAGRDTYTGELFF.

This clone was seen once. This chain joins TRBV6-4 and TRBJ1-1, with D possibly TRBD1 on 5 matching bases. This CDR3 has 16 amino acids. The V gene lost 6 bases and the J gene lost 0 bases, with 17 bases spanning the gap. Germline V lookup: CDR1 MRHNA, CDR2 SNTAGT. As DNA, the CDR3 is TGTGCCAGCAGCGGTCCGGGACGAATCATGAACACTGAAGCTTTCTTT. Amino acids: CASSGPGRIMNTEAFF.

J is TRBJ2-1 and V is TRBV5-1; D possibly corresponds to TRBD2 (5 bases). Looked up from germline, CDR1 is SGHRS and CDR2 is YFSETQ. The CDR3 loop spans 14 amino acids. The germline V and J ends were trimmed by 0 bases and 5 bases, with 9 bases remaining between them. This chain's CDR3 is CASSLGPGNNEQFF. The CDR3 DNA follows: TGCGCCAGCAGCTTGGGGCCGGGGAACAATGAGCAGTTCTTC.

This sequence joins TRBV10-3 and TRBJ2-5; D is perhaps TRBD2 (6 bases). The CDR3 spans 17 residues. Germline CDR1 and CDR2: ENHRY and SYGVKD. V was pared by 3 bases and J by 3 bases, with 20 bases between. The DNA for the CDR3 is TGTGCCATCAGTGACAAAATTGGGGACTCCAGGAAAGAGACCCAGTACTTC. Its translation: CAISDKIGDSRKETQYF.

There are a few counts of this clone. The V gene is TRBV4-3, the J gene TRBJ1-1; a weak D match, TRBD1 (6 bases). CDR1 LGHNA and CDR2 YSLEER come from the germline V gene. V lost 0 bases and J lost 1, with 15 bases in between. The CDR3 is made up of 17 amino acids. The CDR3 region is CASSQDKGGTQNTEAFF. The CDR3 DNA is TGCGCCAGCAGCCAAGATAAGGGCGGGACACAGAACACTGAAGCTTTCTTT.

This rearrangement joins TRBV19 to TRBJ1-1; D is ambiguous. Germline V lookup: CDR1 LNHDA, CDR2 SQIVND (reference sequence). V was shortened by 8 bases and J by 9 bases, with 19 bases between the two germline ends. The CDR3 extends over 13 amino acids. CDR3 nucleotide sequence: TGTGCCAGTCTGGCTTCGACCCCATGGAAAGCTTTCTTT. This sequence encodes CASLASTPWKAFF.

The chain uses TRBV4-1 and TRBJ2-2; D is uncertain. V was shortened by 0 bases and J by 1 base, with 6 bases between the two germline ends. There are 15 residues in the CDR3. Germline loops: CDR1 MGHRA, CDR2 YSYEKL. CDR3 nucleotides: TGCGCCAGCAGCCAAGAGACTTGGAACACCGGGGAGCTGTTTTTT. This encodes CASSQETWNTGELFF.

This clone was seen just once. This chain connects TRBV4-1 to TRBJ2-7; the match to TRBD2 covers 8 bases. Germline CDR1 is MGHRA and CDR2 is YSYEKL. This CDR3 spans 16 amino acids. Trimming took 1 base from V and 2 from J; bases not matched to a gene: 7. This CDR3 is CASSQVGRGATYEQYF. CDR3 in DNA: TGCGCCAGCAGCCAAGTCGGGCGGGGGGCGACCTACGAGCAGTACTTC.

This clone was seen a single time. The genes are TRBV28 and TRBJ2-3; the match to TRBD1 covers 9 bases. Trimming cost V 7 bases and J 5 bases; bases outside gene matches: 4. CDR3 length: 13 amino acids. Germline V lookup: CDR1 MDHEN, CDR2 SYDVKM. The CDR3 sequence: CASNYRGQDTQYF. The CDR3, as DNA: TGTGCCAGCAACTACAGGGGGCAAGATACGCAGTATTTT. The full variable domain, in which reference TRBV28 and TRBJ2-3 provide the parts outside the CDR3, is DVKVTQSSRYLVKRTGEKVFLECVQDMDHENMFWYRQDPGLGLRLIYFSYDVKMKEKGDIPEGYSVSREKKERFSLILESASTNQTSMYLCASNYRGQDTQYFGPGTRLTVL.

The genes are TRBV13 and TRBJ2-1; weak D call: TRBD2 (6 bases). Germline CDR1 and CDR2: PRHDT and FYEKMQ (reference sequence). Trimming removed 3 bases from V and 1 base from J, with 10 bases in between. The CDR3 covers 15 residues. This CDR3 is CASSFGLQSYNEQFF. As DNA, the CDR3 is TGTGCCAGCAGCTTCGGACTACAATCCTACAATGAGCAGTTCTTC.

The chain recombines TRBV18 with TRBJ1-2; D gene ambiguous. The ends were cut back, 6 bases at V and 3 bases at J, with 17 bases in the middle. The germline gives CDR1 KGHSH, CDR2 LQKENI. The CDR3 runs 15 residues. The CDR3 sequence: CASSPSRSQDYGYTF. CDR3 DNA sequence: TGTGCCAGCTCGCCCTCCCGGTCCCAGGACTATGGCTACACCTTC.

This clone came up once. The chain links TRBV30 to TRBJ2-5, with a possible D match to TRBD2 (7 bases). The J call is uncertain, as TRBJ2-7 better fits the DNA end. Per germline, CDR1 GTSNPN and CDR2 SVGIG (reference sequence). The length of the CDR3 is 15 residues. CDR3 DNA sequence: TGTGCCTGGAGTGTTCGGGGGGCGAAGAGGTACGAGCAGTACTTC. Translating it yields CAWSVRGAKRYEQYF.

V usage is TRBV6-5 and J usage is TRBJ1-2, with D perhaps matching TRBD1 (5 bases). Germline V CDR1 and CDR2: MNHEY, SVGAGI. The V end was cut by 5 bases, the J end by 6 bases, with 13 bases between. The CDR3 length is 13 residues. This CDR3 reads CASSPRGGDGYTF. CDR3 DNA sequence: TGTGCCAGCAGTCCAAGGGGAGGGGATGGCTACACCTTC.

The genes are TRBV5-1 and TRBJ2-1, with D unresolved. The germline V gene has CDR1 SGHRS and CDR2 YFSETQ. Trimming pared 4 bases from V and 11 bases from J, leaving 22 bases between. This CDR3 contains 15 residues. The CDR3 is CASSHRSAEGNQQFF. For the CDR3, the DNA is TGCGCCAGCAGCCACCGGTCCGCAGAAGGAAATCAGCAGTTCTTC. The whole variable domain, remainder taken from reference TRBV5-1 and TRBJ2-1, is KAGVTQTPRYLIKTRGQQVTLSCSPISGHRSVSWYQQTPGQGLQFLFEYFSETQRNKGNFPGRFSGRQFSNSRSEMNVSTLELGDSALYLCASSHRSAEGNQQFFGPGTRLTVL.

The chain links TRBV19 to TRBJ1-1; D unresolved. The germline gives CDR1 LNHDA, CDR2 SQIVND (reference sequence). Trimming removed 2 bases at V and 1 base at J, with 8 bases between. The CDR3 spans 14 residues. For the CDR3, the DNA is TGTGCCAGTAGTATAACGGCGAGGAACACTGAAGCTTTCTTT. It yields the protein CASSITARNTEAFF. The full variable domain, its missing parts supplied by reference TRBV19 and TRBJ1-1, is DGGITQSPKYLFRKEGQNVTLSCEQNLNHDAMYWYRQDPGQGLRLIYYSQIVNDFQKGDIAEGYSVSREKKESFPLTVTSAQKNPTAFYLCASSITARNTEAFFGQGTRLTVV.

The chain combines TRBV30 with TRBJ1-2; TRBD1 agrees at 8 bases. The CDR3 sequence is 13 residues long. Germline V gene sequence: CDR1 GTSNPN, CDR2 SVGIG (reference sequence). The trim removed 0 bases at V and 8 bases at J, leaving 5 bases unmatched. The CDR3 nucleotides are TGTGCCTGGAGTGTGCAGGGGGCGCGGGGCTACACCTTC. This gives the protein CAWSVQGARGYTF.

V gene TRBV10-3 combines with J gene TRBJ1-3; the D is unclear. V was cut by 2 bases and J by 1 base, with 9 bases left in between. Germline lookup yields CDR1 ENHRY and CDR2 SYGVKD. This CDR3 region has 15 residues. The CDR3 reads CAISESHTSGNTIYF. Written as DNA, the CDR3 is TGTGCCATCAGTGAGAGTCATACGTCTGGAAACACCATATATTTT.

The V and J genes are TRBV28 and TRBJ1-5; D uncertain. The CDR3 contains 13 residues. Germline V lookup: CDR1 MDHEN, CDR2 SYDVKM. Trimming took off 10 bases at V and 6 bases at J, with 16 bases between the two ends. DNA of the CDR3: TGTGCCACGAGAACGCGAGAAAGTCAGCCCCAGCATTTT. It translates to CATRTRESQPQHF.

The chain carries TRBV28 and TRBJ1-1; D perhaps matches TRBD1 (5 bases). The CDR3 is made up of 12 amino acids. Germline V lookup: CDR1 MDHEN, CDR2 SYDVKM. Deletions cut 9 bases from V and 1 base from J, with 9 bases between. DNA of the CDR3: TGTGCCAGTTTCAGGGAGAACACTGAAGCTTTCTTT. As protein: CASFRENTEAFF.

This clone is a singleton in its sample. The chain has TRBV19 and TRBJ2-7, with unresolved D. CDR1 LNHDA and CDR2 SQIVND come from the germline V gene (reference sequence). Between the trimmed V and J ends, which lost 3 bases and 2 bases, there was a span of 8 bases. The CDR3 is 13 amino acids. The CDR3 region is CASSIGGAYEQYF. The CDR3 coding sequence is TGTGCCAGTAGTATCGGCGGAGCCTACGAGCAGTACTTC.

The V gene is TRBV5-1, the J gene TRBJ2-6, with 11 bases identical to TRBD1. The V and J ends lost 1 base and 0 bases, in that order; junction bases with no gene match: 3. Germline V gene data show CDR1 as SGHRS and CDR2 as YFSETQ. CDR3 size: 18 residues. CDR3 in DNA: TGCGCCAGCAGCTTGTTGGGACAGGGGGACTCTGGGGCCAACGTCCTGACTTTC. This gives the protein CASSLLGQGDSGANVLTF.

The chain employs TRBV11-2 and TRBJ1-1; no reliable D call. The CDR3 extends over 13 amino acids. From germline, CDR1 is SGHAT and CDR2 FQNNGV. The germline V and J ends were trimmed by 1 base and 8 bases, with 11 bases remaining between them. The CDR3 is CASSLGPGIEAFF. CDR3 bases: TGTGCCAGCAGCTTAGGTCCGGGGATCGAAGCTTTCTTT.

V is TRBV27 and J is TRBJ2-1; perhaps TRBD2 as D (5 bases). V gave up 3 bases and J gave up 4 bases, with 10 bases separating them. The CDR3 contains 14 residues. The V gene's germline CDR1 is MNHEY and CDR2 SMNVEV (reference sequence). The CDR3 region has the DNA TGTGCCAGCAGTTTGAGGCTAGCTTACAATGAGCAGTTCTTC. It codes for CASSLRLAYNEQFF.

The J gene is TRBJ2-5, the V gene TRBV5-6, with a tentative D call TRBD1 (5 bases). Germline V gene lookup returns CDR1 SGHDT and CDR2 YYEEEE. The CDR3 covers 13 residues. V lost 4 bases and J 0 bases, leaving 7 bases between the germline ends. The CDR3 coding sequence is TGTGCCAGCAGCCCCAGGGACCAAGAGACCCAGTACTTC. This sequence encodes CASSPRDQETQYF.